The 27 T cell receptor beta chains reported below all come from one sample, sequenced in a study of glioma-infiltrating T cells. TCR alpha and beta CDR3 regions were amplified from RNA using iRepertoire nested multiplex PCR. TCRdb processed the multiplex PCR reads anew with MiXCR; each CDR3 protein has one entry. Of about 110,000 distinct CDR3 sequences in the sample, 20% to 25% are singletons; the top ten hold around 30%. Sequenced input: glioma tissue, nonneoplastic brain tissue, or PBMCs (not recorded which). The receptors shown here come from a human donor with low-grade glioma or glioblastoma, undergoing nonglioma brain surgery, or in good health (not recorded which).

This clonotype was counted many times. The J gene is TRBJ2-5, the V gene TRBV29-1; unclear D gene. Germline lookup yields CDR1 SQVTM and CDR2 ANQGSEA. With 5 bases removed from V and 2 bases from J, the gap between germline ends came to 9 bases. CDR3 length equals 12 residues. The CDR3 bases are TGCAGCGTTTTTGACATACAAGAGACCCAGTACTTC. This sequence encodes CSVFDIQETQYF. Drawing the rest from reference TRBV29-1 and TRBJ2-5, the complete variable domain is SAVISQKPSRDICQRGTSLTIQCQVDSQVTMMFWYRQQPGQSLTLIATANQGSEATYESGFVIDKFPISRPNLTFSTLTVSNMSPEDSSIYLCSVFDIQETQYFGPGTRLLVL.

The sample holds many counts of this clonotype. This rearrangement joins TRBV14 to TRBJ2-5, with D perhaps matching TRBD2 (6 bases). Germline CDR1 reads SGHDN; CDR2 reads FVKESK. CDR3 length: 14 residues. V was pared by 1 base and J by 4 bases, with 10 bases between. CDR3 amino acids: CASSQAGAGETQYF. The DNA of the CDR3 is TGTGCCAGCAGCCAAGCGGGAGCCGGAGAGACCCAGTACTTC.

Of note for this clonotype: This clone may be a read error of a much larger clone one base away. This chain joins TRBV7-9 and TRBJ2-4, with TRBD2 matching 7 bases. The CDR3 is 18 amino acids. Trimming cost V 1 base and J 2 bases; bases outside gene matches: 11. From germline, CDR1 is SEHNR and CDR2 FQNEAQ (reference sequence). The CDR3 DNA sequence: TGTGCCAGCAGCTTAGTCATGGGGACTACGTACACCAAAAACATTCAGTACTTC. This gives the protein CASSLVMGTTYTKNIQYF.

The chain has TRBV5-1 and TRBJ1-5; D ambiguous. CDR3 size: 13 residues. CDR1 SGHRS and CDR2 YFSETQ come from the germline V gene. Trimming cost V 3 bases and J 7 bases, with 11 bases left between them. DNA of the CDR3: TGCGCCAGCAGCTCGGAGGGAGGGCAGCCCCAGCATTTT. Its translation: CASSSEGGQPQHF. The full variable domain, its missing parts supplied by reference TRBV5-1 and TRBJ1-5, is KAGVTQTPRYLIKTRGQQVTLSCSPISGHRSVSWYQQTPGQGLQFLFEYFSETQRNKGNFPGRFSGRQFSNSRSEMNVSTLELGDSALYLCASSSEGGQPQHFGDGTRLSIL.

This clonotype was recorded at least ten times. The chain couples TRBV7-9 to TRBJ2-7; weak D call: TRBD1 (5 bases). The germline V and J ends were trimmed by 4 bases and 4 bases, with 11 bases remaining between them. CDR3 length: 13 residues. CDR1 is SEHNR, CDR2 FQNEAQ, per germline (reference sequence). The CDR3 protein is CASSWTQGYEQYF. The CDR3 DNA reads as TGTGCCAGCAGCTGGACGCAGGGTTACGAGCAGTACTTC. Using reference TRBV7-9 and TRBJ2-7 for the parts outside the CDR3, the full variable domain is DTGVSQNPRHKITKRGQNVTFRCDPISEHNRLYWYRQTLGQGPEFLTYFQNEAQLEKSRLLSDRFSAERPKGSFSTLEIQRTEQGDSAMYLCASSWTQGYEQYFGPGTRLTVT.

This clonotype was seen ten or more times. The chain couples TRBV4-1 to TRBJ2-1; D is unclear. The germline V gene has CDR1 MGHRA and CDR2 YSYEKL. CDR3 length: 11 residues. V dropped 2 bases and J dropped 8 bases, with 4 bases sitting between them. Written as DNA, the CDR3 is TGCGCCAGCAGCCAATCGTATGAGCAGTTCTTC. Amino acids: CASSQSYEQFF.

Comment on this clonotype: Possible read error: a much larger clone is one base away. This chain uses TRBV29-1 with TRBJ2-3, with D maybe TRBD2 (5 bases). V lost 2 bases to trimming and J lost 2 bases, with 14 bases between them. This CDR3 has 15 residues. CDR1 and CDR2 (germline): SQVTM, ANQGSEA. The CDR3 coding sequence is TGCAGCGTTGAATTGCTAGCCGAAATCACAGATACGCAGTATTTT. This translates into CSVELLAEITDTQYF.

This clonotype came up many times. This chain uses TRBV10-2 with TRBJ2-5; D gene ambiguous. V was clipped by 7 bases and J by 2 bases, with 8 bases between them. This CDR3 has 12 amino acids. The V gene's germline CDR1 is WSHSY and CDR2 SAAADI. The DNA for the CDR3 is TGCGCCAGCAACGACTGGCAAGAGACCCAGTACTTC. It translates to CASNDWQETQYF.

This clonotype was counted at least ten times. This chain connects TRBV2 to TRBJ1-2; maybe TRBD1 (5 bases). V was clipped by 1 base and J by 8 bases, with 11 bases between them. Germline V CDR1 and CDR2: SNHLY, FYNNEI. The CDR3 runs 13 residues. The CDR3 loop reads CASSEDGGRGYTF. In DNA, the CDR3 is TGTGCCAGCAGTGAAGACGGGGGTCGGGGCTACACCTTC.

This clonotype appeared many times. The V and J genes are TRBV6-1 and TRBJ2-7, with TRBD1 identical over 9 bases. Germline loops: CDR1 MNHNS, CDR2 SASEGT. The ends lost 5 bases at V and 1 base at J; junction bases unmatched: 6. This CDR3 contains 15 residues. In nucleotides, the CDR3 is TGTGCCAGCAGTTCCCAGGGGACAGGGTCCTACGAGCAGTACTTC. Translation gives CASSSQGTGSYEQYF.

This clonotype came up many times. The chain joins TRBV7-9 to TRBJ2-1, with D uncertain. Germline loops: CDR1 SEHNR, CDR2 FQNEAQ (reference sequence). This CDR3 comprises 15 residues. V gave up 5 bases and J gave up 0 bases, with 11 bases separating them. CDR3: CASSRTSSSYNEQFF. In DNA, the CDR3 is TGTGCCAGCAGCCGTACATCCTCCTCCTACAATGAGCAGTTCTTC.

This chain connects TRBV7-9 to TRBJ1-2; 7 positions agree with TRBD1. V shed 0 bases and J 4 bases; nucleotides not matched to a gene: 5. The length of the CDR3 is 15 residues. Looked up from germline, CDR1 is SEHNR and CDR2 is FQNEAQ (reference sequence). The CDR3 nucleotides are TGTGCCAGCAGCTTAGCCGGGACAGCTTTCTATGGCTACACCTTC. Translating gives CASSLAGTAFYGYTF.

The table lists this clonotype with many counts. J is TRBJ1-5 and V is TRBV4-1, with TRBD1 matching over 9 bases. Losses at the gene ends were 3 bases for V and 6 bases for J; bases not matched to a gene: 9. There are 16 residues in the CDR3. Germline CDR1 MGHRA, CDR2 YSYEKL. The CDR3 region is CASSQPQGTGLQPQHF. CDR3 bases: TGCGCCAGCAGCCAGCCGCAGGGGACAGGGCTTCAGCCCCAGCATTTT.

At least ten counts were recorded for this clonotype. CDR3 amino acids: CASSQDLALNIQYF. CDR3 sequence (DNA): TGCGCCAGCAGCCAAGATCTGGCCTTAAACATTCAGTACTTC. V usage is TRBV4-3 and J usage is TRBJ2-4; the D is unclear. V gave up 0 bases and J gave up 6 bases, with 9 bases separating them. The length of the CDR3 is 14 residues. CDR1 and CDR2 from the germline V gene are LGHNA and YSLEER.

This clonotype appeared many times. V usage is TRBV27 and J usage is TRBJ1-5; 8 bases map to TRBD1. Unmatched junction bases numbered 6, after V lost 5 bases and J lost 0 bases. This CDR3 spans 16 amino acids. Per germline, CDR1 MNHEY and CDR2 SMNVEV (reference sequence). The CDR3 spells CASSPGQGYSNQPQHF. CDR3 DNA sequence: TGTGCCAGCAGTCCCGGACAGGGATATAGCAATCAGCCCCAGCATTTT.

This clonotype was observed a handful of times. The rearrangement uses TRBV7-9 and TRBJ1-4, with D possibly matching TRBD1 (6 bases). The V gene lost 6 bases and the J gene lost 7 bases, with 15 bases spanning the gap. Germline V gives CDR1 SEHNR, CDR2 FQNEAQ (reference sequence). This CDR3 is 14 amino acids long. The CDR3 spells CASRPGGGVEKLFF. CDR3 bases: TGTGCCAGCAGACCCGGGGGGGGCGTTGAAAAACTGTTTTTT. The complete variable domain, with remaining parts taken from reference TRBV7-9 and TRBJ1-4, reads DTGVSQNPRHKITKRGQNVTFRCDPISEHNRLYWYRQTLGQGPEFLTYFQNEAQLEKSRLLSDRFSAERPKGSFSTLEIQRTEQGDSAMYLCASRPGGGVEKLFFGSGTQLSVL.

Many counts were recorded for this clonotype. The chain links TRBV4-2 to TRBJ1-2; 7 bases map to TRBD1. The CDR3 covers 15 residues. Per the germline V gene, CDR1 is LGHNA and CDR2 is YNFKEQ. V lost 0 bases, J lost 4 bases, and 5 bases stayed unmatched. DNA of the CDR3: TGTGCCAGCAGCCAAGATATGGCAGGGGGCTATGGCTACACCTTC. Translating it yields CASSQDMAGGYGYTF.

With respect to this clonotype: An end of the junction differs from the germline gene, which may be a read error. This chain joins TRBV6-2 or TRBV6-3 and TRBJ2-1; D ambiguous. This CDR3 is built from 13 residues. Germline lookup yields CDR1 MNHEY and CDR2 SVGEGT. The chain's CDR3 is CSSPGSLYNEQFF. The CDR3 DNA is TGTTCCAGTCCCGGCAGCCTTTACAATGAGCAGTTCTTC.

This clonotype was found many times. The chain has TRBV4-1 and TRBJ2-3; 9 bases are shared with TRBD2. Germline assignment: CDR1 MGHRA and CDR2 YSYEKL. This CDR3 has 14 amino acids. The V segment lost 4 bases and the J segment 4 bases; nucleotides outside the gene matches: 3. The CDR3 is CASSLERGADTQYF. In DNA form, the CDR3 reads TGCGCCAGCAGCCTAGAGCGGGGGGCAGATACGCAGTATTTT.

This clonotype has ten or more counts. The chain recombines TRBV3-1 with TRBJ2-3; the D is unclear. This CDR3 has 12 amino acids. V gave up 4 bases and J gave up 2 bases, with 4 bases separating them. Germline CDR1 is LGHDT and CDR2 is YNNKEL (reference sequence). The CDR3 spells CASSLYTDTQYF. CDR3 DNA sequence: TGTGCCAGCAGCCTTTACACAGATACGCAGTATTTT.

This clonotype was recorded many times. The CDR3 bases are TGTGCCAGCTCACCCCCTACCGCCCAATCCGGCGAGCAGTACTTC. It codes for CASSPPTAQSGEQYF. The chain carries TRBV18 and TRBJ2-7; the D is unclear. The CDR3 totals 15 residues. Trimming left V 3 bases short and J 6 bases short, with 18 bases between. Germline CDR1 KGHSH, CDR2 LQKENI.

The chain is built from TRBV5-1 and TRBJ2-7, with no clear D. Trimming cost V 3 bases and J 6 bases, with 10 bases left between them. CDR1 and CDR2 from the germline V gene are SGHRS and YFSETQ. The CDR3 has 12 residues. As DNA, the CDR3 is TGCGCCAGCAGCTCCACCGCTTCCGAGCAGTACTTC. The encoded protein is CASSSTASEQYF.

There are many counts of this clonotype. The chain uses TRBV28 and TRBJ2-3; perhaps TRBD2 as D (5 bases). This CDR3 is built from 13 residues. CDR1 and CDR2 (germline): MDHEN, SYDVKM. Deletions cut 11 bases from V and 4 bases from J, with 16 bases between. The chain's CDR3 is CAVRTPPADTQYF. In DNA, the CDR3 is TGTGCCGTGCGGACTCCTCCCGCAGATACGCAGTATTTT.

In this sample, this clonotype turned up a few times. V is TRBV2 and J is TRBJ2-5; TRBD1 matches at 11 bases. The CDR3 covers 15 residues. The V gene's germline CDR1 is SNHLY and CDR2 FYNNEI. With V trimmed by 6 bases and J by 10 bases, 13 bases remained unmatched. As DNA, the CDR3 is TGTGCCAGCAGGTTTACGGGACAGGGGGTGGAAGTCCAGTACTTC. This sequence encodes CASRFTGQGVEVQYF.

In its sample, this clonotype was seen many times. The rearrangement links TRBV19 to TRBJ1-4, with D possibly matching TRBD1 (6 bases). The V end lost 2 bases, the J end lost 8 bases, and 12 bases lay between the germline ends. Germline-derived CDR1 and CDR2 are LNHDA and SQIVND (reference sequence). The CDR3 sequence is 14 residues long. CDR3 nucleotide sequence: TGTGCCAGTAGTATATTACAGGGTCACGAAAAACTGTTTTTT. It is translated as CASSILQGHEKLFF. Supplemented by reference TRBV19 and TRBJ1-4, the full variable domain reads DGGITQSPKYLFRKEGQNVTLSCEQNLNHDAMYWYRQDPGQGLRLIYYSQIVNDFQKGDIAEGYSVSREKKESFPLTVTSAQKNPTAFYLCASSILQGHEKLFFGSGTQLSVL.

This clonotype was counted a few times. The rearrangement links TRBV10-3 to TRBJ1-3; 12 bases fit TRBD1. Trimming removed 8 bases from V and 3 bases from J; junction bases left unmatched: 14. This CDR3 comprises 18 residues. Germline CDR1 ENHRY, CDR2 SYGVKD. CDR3 in amino acids: CAIRPGQGARVFGNTIYF. CDR3 nucleotide sequence: TGTGCCATCCGCCCGGGACAGGGGGCGCGAGTATTTGGAAACACCATATATTTT.

This clonotype was seen repeatedly, ten times or more. This chain connects TRBV6-5 to TRBJ2-3; D unclear. Between the trimmed V and J ends, which lost 1 base and 2 bases, there was a span of 7 bases. CDR3 size: 14 residues. The germline V gene encodes CDR1 MNHEY and CDR2 SVGAGI. The CDR3 DNA reads TGTGCCAGCAGTTACTACGGGTCCACAGATACGCAGTATTTT. Translated: CASSYYGSTDTQYF.